These T cell receptor beta chains were read from a single sample in a study of T-cell reconstitution after alpha-beta-depleted transplantation in children. TCRdb independently ran MiXCR on the PCR reads; one entry per CDR3 protein. The sample contains about 110,000 distinct CDR3 sequences, about 9.3% of which appear only once. Sequences were derived from PBMCs from the stem cell graft donor, sampled from the stem cell graft. The receptors originated from a human donor who donated a stem cell graft to a child with acute lymphoblastic leukemia. The CDR3 runs from the conserved cysteine through the conserved F or W. D genes are given only for firm matches. The size of a clone is reported for some rows only, either as once, few or many, or as a class for expanded clones.

CDR3 DNA: TGCAGCGGAACTGGGTCTGGAAACACCATATATTTT; CDR3 protein: CSGTGSGNTIYF; V gene: TRBV29-1; clone size: NA; D gene: NA; J gene: TRBJ1-3
CDR3 DNA: TGCAGTGGAACCCCACTAGGGAGCTCCTATAATTCACCCCTCCACTTT; CDR3 protein: CSGTPLGSSYNSPLHF; V gene: TRBV20-1; clone size: many; D gene: NA; J gene: TRBJ1-6
CDR3 DNA: TGTGCCAGCAGTGAAATCTTGCAGGGGGACGATCAGCCCCAGCATTTT; CDR3 protein: CASSEILQGDDQPQHF; V gene: TRBV2; clone size: many; D gene: TRBD1; J gene: TRBJ1-5
CDR3 DNA: TGCGCCAGCAGCTTGAGTCGCCCGAACACTGAAGCTTTCTTT; CDR3 protein: CASSLSRPNTEAFF; V gene: TRBV5-1; clone size: many; D gene: NA; J gene: TRBJ1-1
CDR3 DNA: TGTGCCAGCGGTCGGGGCGCCGGCACTGAAGCTTTCTTT; CDR3 protein: CASGRGAGTEAFF; V gene: TRBV21-1; clone size: many; D gene: NA; J gene: TRBJ1-1
CDR3 DNA: TGCGCCAGCAGTGACCCTGGACAAACGCAGTATTTT; CDR3 protein: CASSDPGQTQYF; V gene: TRBV10-1; clone size: many; D gene: NA; J gene: TRBJ2-3
CDR3 DNA: TGTGCCAGCACCCTGAGGGAGGGGGGCGATACGCAGTATTTT; CDR3 protein: CASTLREGGDTQYF; V gene: TRBV12-3/TRBV12-4; clone size: many; D gene: NA; J gene: TRBJ2-3
CDR3 DNA: TGTGCCACCAGCGGGGACCGGCGCGAGCAGTACTTC; CDR3 protein: CATSGDRREQYF; V gene: TRBV15; clone size: many; D gene: NA; J gene: TRBJ2-7
CDR3 DNA: TGTGCCAGCAGCACCCGACAGGGGGCGAGTGGAGCTTTCTTT; CDR3 protein: CASSTRQGASGAFF; V gene: TRBV21-1; clone size: many; D gene: NA; J gene: TRBJ1-1
CDR3 DNA: TGTGCCAGCGGCTACTACAATGAGCAGTTCTTC; CDR3 protein: CASGYYNEQFF; V gene: TRBV28; clone size: many; D gene: NA; J gene: TRBJ2-1
CDR3 DNA: TGTACCTGCAGTTTGGACAGGACTACTTTAAGTAGGGGCAATCAGCCCCAGCATTTT; CDR3 protein: CTCSLDRTTLSRGNQPQHF; V gene: TRBV2; clone size: once; D gene: TRBD1; J gene: TRBJ1-5
CDR3 DNA: TGTGCCAGCAGTTACAGGCAGGGGCATGAGCAGTTCTTC; CDR3 protein: CASSYRQGHEQFF; V gene: TRBV6-5; clone size: many; D gene: NA; J gene: TRBJ2-1
CDR3 DNA: TGCGCCAAAGTAACAGGGGGGGACTATGGCTACACCTTC; CDR3 protein: CAKVTGGDYGYTF; V gene: TRBV10-2; clone size: many; D gene: TRBD1; J gene: TRBJ1-2
CDR3 DNA: TGTGCCAGTAGTATGACAGGGGGTTGGACTGAAGCTTTCTTT; CDR3 protein: CASSMTGGWTEAFF; V gene: TRBV19; clone size: NA; D gene: TRBD1; J gene: TRBJ1-1
CDR3 DNA: TGTGCCAGCAGCTCTAACCGACTAGCGGGAAGCACAGATACGCAGTATTTT; CDR3 protein: CASSSNRLAGSTDTQYF; V gene: TRBV7-9; clone size: many; D gene: TRBD2; J gene: TRBJ2-3
CDR3 DNA: TGCAGCGTTGAAGATCCTCTACCTTTGACCGGAACCAAAAACATTCAGTACTTC; CDR3 protein: CSVEDPLPLTGTKNIQYF; V gene: TRBV29-1; clone size: many; D gene: NA; J gene: TRBJ2-4